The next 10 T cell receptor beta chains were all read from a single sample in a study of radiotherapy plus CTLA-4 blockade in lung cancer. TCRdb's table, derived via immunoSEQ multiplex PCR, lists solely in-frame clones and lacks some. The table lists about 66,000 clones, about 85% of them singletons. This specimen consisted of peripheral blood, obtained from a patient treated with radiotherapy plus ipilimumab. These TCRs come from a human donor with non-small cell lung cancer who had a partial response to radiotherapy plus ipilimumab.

CDR3 sequence reads: CASIPTGMNTEAFF. Here the CDR3 DNA reads TGTGCCAGCATACCGACAGGGATGAACACTGAAGCTTTCTTT. This sequence joins TRBV6-1 and TRBJ1-1; 7 positions agree with TRBD1. Per the germline V gene, CDR1 is MNHNS and CDR2 is SASEGT. With V trimmed by 7 bases and J by 0 bases, 5 bases remained unmatched. This CDR3 region has 14 residues.

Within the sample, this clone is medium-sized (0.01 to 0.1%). The CDR3 DNA reads as TGTGCCAGCAGCCTTATGGCCGGGACAGGGTCTGACGAGCAGTACTTC. It translates to CASSLMAGTGSDEQYF. This chain joins TRBV7-3 and TRBJ2-7; 9 nucleotides match TRBD1. Germline V CDR1 and CDR2: SGHTA, FQGTGA. Losses at the gene ends were 5 bases for V and 5 bases for J; bases not matched to a gene: 13. The CDR3 runs 16 residues.

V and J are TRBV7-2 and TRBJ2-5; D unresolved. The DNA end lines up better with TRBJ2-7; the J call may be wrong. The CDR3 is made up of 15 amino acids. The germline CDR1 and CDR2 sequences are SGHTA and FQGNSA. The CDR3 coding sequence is TGTGCCAGCAGCTTACACGGTGCCGTTTCCTACGAGCAGTACTTC. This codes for CASSLHGAVSYEQYF.

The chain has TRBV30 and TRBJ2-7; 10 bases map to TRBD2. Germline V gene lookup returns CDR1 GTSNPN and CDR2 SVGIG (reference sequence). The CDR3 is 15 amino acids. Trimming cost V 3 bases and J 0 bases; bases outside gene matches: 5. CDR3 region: CAWRGSGRNSYEQYF. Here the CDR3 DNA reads TGTGCCTGGAGGGGTAGCGGGAGGAACTCCTACGAGCAGTACTTC.

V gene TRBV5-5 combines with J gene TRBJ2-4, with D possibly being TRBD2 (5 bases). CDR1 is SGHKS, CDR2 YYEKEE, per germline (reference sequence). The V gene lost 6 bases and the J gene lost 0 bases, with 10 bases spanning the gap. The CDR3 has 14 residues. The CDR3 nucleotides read TGTGCCAGCATCCGGGAACCAGCCAAAAACATTCAGTACTTC. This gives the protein CASIREPAKNIQYF.

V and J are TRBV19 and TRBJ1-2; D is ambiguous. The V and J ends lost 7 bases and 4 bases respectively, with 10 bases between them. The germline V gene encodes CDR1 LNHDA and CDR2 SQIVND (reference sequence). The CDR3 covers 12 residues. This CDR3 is CASNEAPYGYTF. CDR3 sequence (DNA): TGTGCCAGTAATGAGGCGCCCTATGGCTACACCTTC. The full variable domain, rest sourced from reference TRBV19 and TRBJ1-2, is DGGITQSPKYLFRKEGQNVTLSCEQNLNHDAMYWYRQDPGQGLRLIYYSQIVNDFQKGDIAEGYSVSREKKESFPLTVTSAQKNPTAFYLCASNEAPYGYTFGSGTRLTVV.

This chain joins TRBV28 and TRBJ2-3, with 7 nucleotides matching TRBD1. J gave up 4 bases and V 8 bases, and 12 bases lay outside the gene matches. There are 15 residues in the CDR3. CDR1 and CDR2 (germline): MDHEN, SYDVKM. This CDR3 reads CASYVSRQGADTQYF. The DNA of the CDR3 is TGTGCCAGCTATGTTTCAAGACAGGGCGCAGATACGCAGTATTTT. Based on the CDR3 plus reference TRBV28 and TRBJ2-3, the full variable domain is DVKVTQSSRYLVKRTGEKVFLECVQDMDHENMFWYRQDPGLGLRLIYFSYDVKMKEKGDIPEGYSVSREKKERFSLILESASTNQTSMYLCASYVSRQGADTQYFGPGTRLTVL.

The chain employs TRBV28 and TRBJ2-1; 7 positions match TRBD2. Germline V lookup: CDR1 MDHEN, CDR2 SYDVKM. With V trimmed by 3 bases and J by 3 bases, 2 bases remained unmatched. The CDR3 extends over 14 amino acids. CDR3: CASSLREFYNEQFF. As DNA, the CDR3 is TGTGCCAGCAGTTTGCGGGAGTTCTACAATGAGCAGTTCTTC.

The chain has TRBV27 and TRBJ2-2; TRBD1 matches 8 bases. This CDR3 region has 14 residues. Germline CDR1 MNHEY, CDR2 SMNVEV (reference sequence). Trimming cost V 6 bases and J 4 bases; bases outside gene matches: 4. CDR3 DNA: TGTGCCAGCAGGTGGACAGGGACCACCGGGGAGCTGTTTTTT. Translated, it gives CASRWTGTTGELFF.

The chain's CDR3 is CASSGTVGETQYF. CDR3 nucleotides: TGTGCCAGCAGTGGGACTGTCGGGGAGACCCAGTACTTC. The chain links TRBV2 to TRBJ2-5, with D maybe TRBD2 (5 bases). This CDR3 region has 13 residues. Trimming removed 4 bases from V and 5 bases from J, with 11 bases in between. Germline V gene lookup returns CDR1 SNHLY and CDR2 FYNNEI.